The 19 T cell receptor beta chains below all came from one sample that was sequenced in a study of shared clonotypes between healthy human individuals. TCRdb keeps only in-frame clones here, not all; method: immunoSEQ multiplex PCR. The data show about 2,100,000 clones, about 92% seen once. The naive CD8 subset, CD45RO-negative cells positively selected for CCR7, excluded terminally differentiated effector memory CD45RA+ cells. Specimen: naive CD8+ T cells from PBMCs. The receptors derive from a young man in good health. Some clones in this sample may be carry-over from other donors' samples.

V and J are TRBV6-5 and TRBJ1-1; D perhaps matches TRBD1 (5 bases). The CDR3 has 13 residues. V was clipped by 6 bases and J by 3 bases, with 11 bases between them. Germline loops: CDR1 MNHEY, CDR2 SVGAGI. CDR3 in amino acids: CASSSRGDTEAFF. The CDR3 DNA sequence: TGTGCCAGCAGCTCCCGGGGGGACACTGAAGCTTTCTTT.

This clone has a handful of counts. The V gene is TRBV7-9, the J gene TRBJ2-2; 8 nucleotides agree with TRBD1. Germline V gene sequence: CDR1 SEHNR, CDR2 FQNEAQ (reference sequence). J lost 4 bases, V lost 6 bases, and 4 bases had no gene match. There are 14 residues in the CDR3. CDR3 in amino acids: CASRPGGITGELFF. DNA for the CDR3: TGTGCCAGCAGGCCAGGGGGCATCACCGGGGAGCTGTTTTTT.

The chain joins TRBV5-1 to TRBJ2-7; 10 bases agree with TRBD1. V shed 4 bases, J shed 2 bases, and the junction held 3 bases outside the gene matches. The CDR3 totals 14 residues. The V gene's germline CDR1 is SGHRS and CDR2 YFSETQ. The chain's CDR3 is CASSAGTGAYEQYF. CDR3 DNA sequence: TGCGCCAGCAGCGCCGGGACAGGGGCCTACGAGCAGTACTTC.

J is TRBJ2-5 and V is TRBV28; D perhaps matches TRBD2 (5 bases). The J call could be wrong; TRBJ2-7 is a better fit for the DNA end. The germline V gene encodes CDR1 MDHEN and CDR2 SYDVKM. This CDR3 has 15 residues. CDR3 residues: CASSEEARSSYEQYF. The DNA for the CDR3 is TGTGCCAGCAGCGAGGAGGCCCGGAGCTCCTACGAGCAGTACTTC.

This sequence joins TRBV11-1 and TRBJ2-7; either TRBD1 or TRBD2 may supply D (5 bases each). Trimming left V 4 bases short and J 7 bases short, with 17 bases between. From germline, CDR1 is SGHAT and CDR2 FQDESV (reference sequence). This CDR3 comprises 14 residues. CDR3: CASSSGLVWGEQYF. The CDR3 DNA is TGTGCCAGCAGCTCTGGACTTGTCTGGGGGGAGCAGTACTTC.

This chain joins TRBV6-1 and TRBJ2-7; D is undetermined. CDR3 length: 12 residues. V lost 5 bases to trimming and J lost 7 bases, with 12 bases between them. The germline V gene has CDR1 MNHNS and CDR2 SASEGT. In DNA form, the CDR3 reads TGTGCCAGCAGTTTCCAACTTTTAGAGCAGTACTTC. Its translation is CASSFQLLEQYF.

V usage is TRBV9 and J usage is TRBJ2-1; 12 nucleotides match TRBD2. The CDR3 contains 15 residues. V dropped 0 bases and J dropped 9; count of bases not matched to a gene: 4. In germline, CDR1 is SGDLS, CDR2 YYNGEE. The CDR3 region is CASSVAPSGRVEQFF. DNA for the CDR3: TGTGCCAGCAGCGTAGCTCCTAGCGGGAGGGTTGAGCAGTTCTTC.

The gene calls are TRBV27 and TRBJ2-1; TRBD2 is a possible D gene (6 bases). The CDR3 runs 12 residues. The germline CDR1 and CDR2 sequences are MNHEY and SMNVEV (reference sequence). V lost 7 bases to trimming and J lost 8 bases, with 12 bases between them. CDR3 residues: CASNDSGDEQFF. The CDR3 DNA reads TGTGCCAGCAATGATTCGGGGGATGAGCAGTTCTTC.

The chain joins TRBV30 to TRBJ2-1; D call uncertain. Germline lookup yields CDR1 GTSNPN and CDR2 SVGIG (reference sequence). Trimming removed 3 bases at V and 4 bases at J, with 4 bases between. The CDR3 has 11 residues. This CDR3 is CAWSDYNEQFF. The CDR3 DNA is TGTGCCTGGAGCGATTACAATGAGCAGTTCTTC.

The chain joins TRBV27 to TRBJ2-7, with no clear D. Trimming took 4 bases from V and 5 from J, leaving 18 bases between them. The CDR3 contains 15 residues. From germline, CDR1 is MNHEY and CDR2 SMNVEV (reference sequence). The CDR3 bases are TGTGCCAGCAGTTCTTACCCTTCTAGGACCCACGAGCAGTACTTC. Its protein product is CASSSYPSRTHEQYF.

The count of this clone is one. The chain is built from TRBV30 and TRBJ1-2; 7 bases are a match to TRBD1. The CDR3 contains 17 residues. CDR1 and CDR2 (germline): GTSNPN, SVGIG (reference sequence). V shed 1 base, J shed 4 bases, and the junction held 15 bases outside the gene matches. The CDR3 DNA is TGTGCCTGGAGTGAAAAAAGGGGGCAGCGGTTCATCTATGGCTACACCTTC. Translated, it gives CAWSEKRGQRFIYGYTF.

This rearrangement joins TRBV7-6 to TRBJ2-7, with 8 nucleotides matching TRBD2. Germline V gene data show CDR1 as SGHVS and CDR2 as FNYEAQ. After removal of 1 base from V and 1 base from J, the junction contained 6 bases not matched to a gene. This CDR3 has 16 amino acids. The chain's CDR3 is CASSLEAGEWSYEQYF. CDR3 nucleotide sequence: TGTGCCAGCAGCTTAGAAGCGGGAGAATGGTCCTACGAGCAGTACTTC.

V usage is TRBV29-1 and J usage is TRBJ2-1; 10 bases agree with TRBD1. Germline V gene data show CDR1 as SQVTM and CDR2 as ANQGSEA. This CDR3 has 13 amino acids. Trimming at V came to 7 bases and at J to 9 bases, leaving 9 bases not matched to a gene. The chain's CDR3 is CSDRQGARVEQFF. The CDR3 nucleotides are TGCAGCGACCGACAGGGGGCGCGGGTTGAGCAGTTCTTC.

V usage is TRBV9 and J usage is TRBJ1-1, with 7 nucleotides matching TRBD1. CDR1 is SGDLS and CDR2 is YYNGEE in the germline V gene. V lost 4 bases, J lost 1 base, and 7 bases stayed unmatched. The CDR3 is 15 residues long. The CDR3 region is CASSLQDRANTEAFF. CDR3 nucleotide sequence: TGTGCCAGCAGCCTACAAGACAGGGCGAACACTGAAGCTTTCTTT. Drawing the rest from reference TRBV9 and TRBJ1-1, the complete variable domain is DSGVTQTPKHLITATGQRVTLRCSPRSGDLSVYWYQQSLDQGLQFLIQYYNGEERAKGNILERFSAQQFPDLHSELNLSSLELGDSALYFCASSLQDRANTEAFFGQGTRLTVV.

V is TRBV25-1 and J is TRBJ1-2; 9 bases are a match to TRBD1. Germline trimming cut 3 bases from V and 5 bases from J; bases unmatched to any gene: 7. The CDR3 sequence is 15 residues long. Germline V lookup: CDR1 MGHDK, CDR2 SYGVNS. CDR3 bases: TGTGCCAGCAGTGACGGGATAGGACAGGGGTATGGCTACACCTTC. Its translation is CASSDGIGQGYGYTF.

The gene calls are TRBV7-9 and TRBJ2-7; TRBD1 or TRBD2 may be the D gene (5 bases each). Germline V gives CDR1 SEHNR, CDR2 FQNEAQ (reference sequence). The CDR3 contains 17 residues. The V end was cut by 5 bases, the J end by 0 bases, with 20 bases between. In DNA, the CDR3 is TGTGCCAGCAGCATCGGACCTGGGACCGGCTACTCCTACGAGCAGTACTTC. Protein: CASSIGPGTGYSYEQYF.

This clone was counted a few times. The V gene is TRBV4-2, the J gene TRBJ1-1; TRBD1 is a possible D gene (6 bases). CDR1 and CDR2 (germline): LGHNA, YNFKEQ. Trimming shortened V by 3 bases and J by 4 bases, and 12 bases separated the two germline ends. The CDR3 runs to 14 residues. This CDR3 reads CASSQGWGLTEAFF. The DNA of the CDR3 is TGTGCCAGCAGCCAGGGGTGGGGGCTCACTGAAGCTTTCTTT.

Of note for this clone: This same CDR3 is encoded by further DNA sequences in the sample. The chain couples TRBV11-2 to TRBJ2-7; tentative D call: TRBD2 (7 bases). The CDR3 is made up of 15 amino acids. CDR1 and CDR2 from the germline V gene are SGHAT and FQNNGV. Trimming removed 0 bases at V and 2 bases at J, with 11 bases between. CDR3 sequence reads: CASSLDLGGAYEQYF. The CDR3 region has the DNA TGTGCCAGCAGCTTAGATCTAGGGGGGGCCTACGAGCAGTACTTC.

The chain combines TRBV7-2 with TRBJ2-1, with D perhaps matching TRBD2 (6 bases). The CDR3 has 15 amino acids. Germline CDR1 is SGHTA and CDR2 is FQGNSA. V lost 1 base, J lost 3 bases, and 10 bases lay in between. This CDR3 is CASSLVSGFYNEQFF. In DNA form, the CDR3 reads TGTGCCAGCAGCTTAGTGAGCGGGTTCTACAATGAGCAGTTCTTC.